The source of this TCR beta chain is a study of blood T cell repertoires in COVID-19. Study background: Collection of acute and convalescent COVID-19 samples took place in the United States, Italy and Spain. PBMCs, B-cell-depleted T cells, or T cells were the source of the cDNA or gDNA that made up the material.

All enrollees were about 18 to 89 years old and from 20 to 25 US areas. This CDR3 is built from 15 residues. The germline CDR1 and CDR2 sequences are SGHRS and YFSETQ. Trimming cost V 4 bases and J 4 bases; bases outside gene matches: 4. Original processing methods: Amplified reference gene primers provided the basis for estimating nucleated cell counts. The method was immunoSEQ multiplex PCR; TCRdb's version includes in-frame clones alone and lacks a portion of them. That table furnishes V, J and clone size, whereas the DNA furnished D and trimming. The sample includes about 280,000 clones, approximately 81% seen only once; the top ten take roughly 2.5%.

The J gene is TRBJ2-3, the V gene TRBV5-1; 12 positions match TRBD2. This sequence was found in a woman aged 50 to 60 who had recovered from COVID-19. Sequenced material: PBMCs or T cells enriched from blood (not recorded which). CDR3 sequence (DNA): TGCGCCAGCAGCCCTAGCGGGAGGGCCGCAGATACGCAGTATTTT. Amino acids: CASSPSGRAADTQYF. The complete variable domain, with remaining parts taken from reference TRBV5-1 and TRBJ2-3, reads KAGVTQTPRYLIKTRGQQVTLSCSPISGHRSVSWYQQTPGQGLQFLFEYFSETQRNKGNFPGRFSGRQFSNSRSEMNVSTLELGDSALYLCASSPSGRAADTQYFGPGTRLTVL.